This T cell receptor (beta chain) was identified during a study of blood T cell repertoires in COVID-19. Study overall: T cells, B-cell-depleted T cells, or PBMCs supplied cDNA or gDNA.

The CDR3 loop spans 15 amino acids. V was shortened by 3 bases and J by 5 bases, with 16 bases between the two germline ends. CDR1 is MGHRA and CDR2 is YSYEKL in the germline V gene. Per the authors' pipeline: The assay estimated nucleated cells by amplifying reference gene primers. Method: immunoSEQ multiplex PCR; TCRdb's copy keeps in-frame clones and lacks some. The DNA gave D and trimming, while V, J and clone size come from that table. The sample shows under 150,000 clones, about 82% of them seen only once. The sequencing input was peripheral blood. The genes are TRBV4-1 and TRBJ1-2, with D perhaps matching TRBD1 (5 bases). This sequence was found in a woman aged 40 to 49 with active or convalescent COVID-19. The CDR3 region has the DNA TGCGCCAGCAGCCAGAGCCGGGGGACCCCTTATGGCTACACCTTC. Residues: CASSQSRGTPYGYTF.